The subject of this entry is one T cell receptor (beta chain). Its antigen is unidentified. This entry belongs to a study of shared clonotypes between healthy human individuals. Study outcomes and limitations: Rarefaction exposed incomplete sorted-subset sequencing despite large depth. Apart from blood, nothing was sampled; tissue repertoires likely differ.

At a deep level, the assay was run. Sequencing used immunoSEQ multiplex PCR; TCRdb keeps in-frame clones, though not all of them. The repertoire has roughly 2.5 million clones, roughly 92% of them found once; the top ten carry roughly 0.13%. This CDR3 is 12 amino acids long. CDR1 is MNHEY, CDR2 SVGAGI, per germline. The V end was cut by 7 bases, the J end by 7 bases, with 10 bases between. Sequenced material: naive CD4+ T cells sorted from blood. The subset is: CD45RA+ positively selected. V and J are TRBV6-5 and TRBJ1-4; no reliable D call. The sequence was obtained from a man aged 18-30 years in good health. The CDR3 region is CASKVLGEKLFF. The CDR3 DNA sequence: TGTGCCAGCAAAGTTTTAGGTGAAAAACTGTTTTTT.